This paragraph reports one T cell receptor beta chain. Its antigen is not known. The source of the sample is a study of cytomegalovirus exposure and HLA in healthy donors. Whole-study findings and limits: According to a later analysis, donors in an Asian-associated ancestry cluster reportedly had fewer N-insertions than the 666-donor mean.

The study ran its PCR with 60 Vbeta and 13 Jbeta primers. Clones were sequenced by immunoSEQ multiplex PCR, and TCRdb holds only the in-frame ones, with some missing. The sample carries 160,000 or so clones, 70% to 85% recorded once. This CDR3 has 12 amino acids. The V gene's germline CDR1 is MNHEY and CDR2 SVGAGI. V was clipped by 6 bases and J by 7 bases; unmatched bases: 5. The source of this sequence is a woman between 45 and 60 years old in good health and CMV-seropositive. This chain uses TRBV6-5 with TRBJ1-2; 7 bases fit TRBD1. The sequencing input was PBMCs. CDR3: CASSQGGFGYTF. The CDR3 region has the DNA TGTGCCAGCAGCCAGGGGGGTTTTGGCTACACCTTC.